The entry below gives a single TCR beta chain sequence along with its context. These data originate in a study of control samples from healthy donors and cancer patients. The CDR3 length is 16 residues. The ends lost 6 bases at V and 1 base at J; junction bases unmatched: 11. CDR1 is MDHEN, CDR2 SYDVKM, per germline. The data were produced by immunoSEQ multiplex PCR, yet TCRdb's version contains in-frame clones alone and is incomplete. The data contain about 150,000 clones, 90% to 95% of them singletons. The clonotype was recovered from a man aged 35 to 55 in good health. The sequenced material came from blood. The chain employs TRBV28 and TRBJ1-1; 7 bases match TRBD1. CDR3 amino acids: CASSPTQGQKNTEAFF. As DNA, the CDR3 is TGTGCCAGCAGCCCGACCCAGGGACAGAAGAACACTGAAGCTTTCTTT.